The rows below give T cell receptor beta chains drawn from one sample of a study of blood T cell repertoires in COVID-19. The table came from immunoSEQ multiplex PCR; TCRdb's copy has only in-frame clones and leaves some out. The sample has 380,000 or so clones, more than 70% seen once; the top ten hold roughly 1.2%. The specimen sequenced was peripheral blood. The source is a man aged 35-49 years with acute or convalescent COVID-19. The CDR3 runs from the conserved cysteine through the conserved F or W. The D gene is left open where the match is weak. Size tells how often a clone was seen (once, few, many) or the class of an expanded clone, and some rows leave it out.

j_gene	abundance	v_gene	d_gene	CDR3nt	CDR3aa
TRBJ2-2	.	TRBV27	.	TGTGCCAGCAGATTATCCGGGATGCCCACCGGGGAGCTGTTTTTT	CASRLSGMPTGELFF
TRBJ2-3	.	TRBV7-2	.	TGTGCCAGCAGCCTACAGCCCGGCACAGATACGCAGTATTTT	CASSLQPGTDTQYF
TRBJ2-1	.	TRBV29-1	TRBD2	TGCAGCGACACTAGCGGACCGTACAATGAGCAGTTCTTC	CSDTSGPYNEQFF
TRBJ1-6	.	TRBV18	.	TGTGCCAGCTCACCAGAACAGAGTTATAATTCACCCCTCCACTTT	CASSPEQSYNSPLHF
TRBJ2-2	.	TRBV5-6	.	TGTGCCAGCAGCTTGGTTTTGAGAATCGGGGAGCTGTTTTTT	CASSLVLRIGELFF
TRBJ1-5	.	TRBV18	TRBD1	TGTGCCAGCTCCGTGGGACAGGGGGCGTCCAATCAGCCCCAGCATTTT	CASSVGQGASNQPQHF
TRBJ1-3	.	TRBV4-1	.	TGCGCCAGCCGGGTAGCCGCGGGAAACACCATATATTTT	CASRVAAGNTIYF
TRBJ1-4	.	TRBV6-7	.	TGTGCCAGCAGACCGAACGGCCAGGGTAGGGATGAAAAACTGTTTTTT	CASRPNGQGRDEKLFF
TRBJ2-3	.	TRBV28	TRBD2	TGTGCCAGCAGTTTAGGCGGGGGGGCCATAGATACGCAGTATTTT	CASSLGGGAIDTQYF
TRBJ1-1	.	TRBV2	TRBD1	TGTGCCAGCAGAGTGGGGACAGGGGGCACTGAAGCTTTCTTT	CASRVGTGGTEAFF
TRBJ1-5	.	TRBV19	.	TGTGCCAGTAGTATGTACGCGGAACAGCCCCAGCATTTT	CASSMYAEQPQHF
TRBJ1-5	.	TRBV19	.	TGTGCCAGTAGTAGGCTGGGCCCCAATCAGCCCCAGCATTTT	CASSRLGPNQPQHF
TRBJ1-6	.	TRBV6-2/TRBV6-3	TRBD1	TGTGCCAGCAGCCGCGGGACAGGGAATTCACCCCTCCACTTT	CASSRGTGNSPLHF
TRBJ1-1	.	TRBV28	.	TGTGCCAGCACTACCCAGTCGATGGGTTCGGGTGAAGCTTTCTTT	CASTTQSMGSGEAFF
TRBJ2-1	.	TRBV7-3	.	TGTGCCAGCAGCCAACGGGCGGACAGTCGGGGTGGGAATGAGCAGTTCTTC	CASSQRADSRGGNEQFF
TRBJ1-1	.	TRBV10-3	TRBD1	TGTGCCATCAGTGACAGGGGGGAAGATGAAGCTTTCTTT	CAISDRGEDEAFF
TRBJ1-4	.	TRBV6-6	.	TGTGCCAGCAGTTACTCGAGAATAGAGAATGAAAAACTGTTTTTT	CASSYSRIENEKLFF
TRBJ2-7	once	TRBV27	TRBD2	TGTGCCAGCGGAATAGCGGGATCCTCCTACGAGCAGTACTTC	CASGIAGSSYEQYF
TRBJ1-4	.	TRBV7-8	TRBD1	TGTGCCAGCAGCCTTCTTCGACAGGGGGCTGGGGAAAAACTGTTTTTT	CASSLLRQGAGEKLFF
TRBJ1-6	.	TRBV5-1	.	TGCGCCAGCAGCTTGGCTGTTGTAAGGGGTTATTCACCCCTCCACTTT	CASSLAVVRGYSPLHF
TRBJ1-1	.	TRBV28	.	TGTGCCAGCAGTTTAGGCGGGGGGCAGGTGAACACTGAAGCTTTCTTT	CASSLGGGQVNTEAFF
TRBJ1-2	.	TRBV27	TRBD1	TGTGCCAGCAGTTTATCGCGTGCAGGGGGCGGCTATGGCTACACCTTC	CASSLSRAGGGYGYTF
TRBJ2-7	.	TRBV5-8	.	TGTGCCAGCAGCTTGGGTTTTCTTTACGAGCAGTACTTC	CASSLGFLYEQYF
TRBJ2-7	.	TRBV12-3/TRBV12-4	.	TGTGCCAGCAGTCCCGTTGTTAGAGGCGAGCAGTACTTC	CASSPVVRGEQYF
TRBJ2-3	.	TRBV5-1	.	TGCGCCAGCAGCTTTCGAGATACGCAGTATTTT	CASSFRDTQYF
TRBJ1-2	.	TRBV6-5	TRBD1	TGTGCCAGCAGTAATACCGGGACAGGCGACTATGGCTACACCTTC	CASSNTGTGDYGYTF
TRBJ2-1	once	TRBV12-3/TRBV12-4	.	TGTGCCAGCAGTCTTAATGAGCAGTTCTTC	CASSLNEQFF
TRBJ1-6	.	TRBV4-2	.	TGTGCCAGCAGCCAAGATCGCAGCTCCTATAATTCACCCCTCCACTTT	CASSQDRSSYNSPLHF
TRBJ1-2	few	TRBV5-4	TRBD1	TGTGCCAGCAGCTCGGGGGGGGACAGGGGCGTCCATGGCTACACCTTC	CASSSGGDRGVHGYTF
TRBJ2-3	.	TRBV7-3	.	TGTGCCAGCAGCTCTCAGTACACAGATACGCAGTATTTT	CASSSQYTDTQYF
TRBJ2-3	.	TRBV4-1	TRBD2	TGCGCCAGCAGCCAAGGACTAGCGGGGGTCCCGAGCAAATCGCAGTATTTT	CASSQGLAGVPSKSQYF
TRBJ2-7	.	TRBV6-1	.	TGTGCCAGCAGTGACCCCGGGCTAGCGTCCTACGAGCAGTACTTC	CASSDPGLASYEQYF
TRBJ2-7	.	TRBV7-4	.	TGTGCCAGCAGCTGGGGGCCAGCTGAGTCCTACGAGCAGTACTTC	CASSWGPAESYEQYF
TRBJ1-1	.	TRBV5-4	TRBD1	TGTGCCAGCAGCTCAGGGGGAATGAACACTGAAGCTTTCTTT	CASSSGGMNTEAFF
TRBJ1-4	.	TRBV7-9	TRBD1	TGTGCCAGCAGCCTAGGGACAGGGATTGAAAAACTGTTTTTT	CASSLGTGIEKLFF
TRBJ2-7	.	TRBV7-9	TRBD1	TGTGCCAGCAGCTTAGGACAGGGGCTCCACGAGCAGTACTTC	CASSLGQGLHEQYF
TRBJ2-2	.	TRBV7-9	.	TGTGCCAGCAGCGAGAGGCCTCCAGACACCGGGGAGCTGTTTTTT	CASSERPPDTGELFF
TRBJ1-1	.	TRBV19	.	TGTGCCAGTAGTATGGAGGGCTCTGAAGCTTTCTTT	CASSMEGSEAFF
TRBJ2-3	.	TRBV19	TRBD2	TGTGCCAGTAGTCATGTCCGGGGGGGCACAGATACGCAGTATTTT	CASSHVRGGTDTQYF
TRBJ2-7	.	TRBV2	.	TGTGCCAGCGGCACCGACTACGAGCAGTACTTC	CASGTDYEQYF
TRBJ1-5	.	TRBV4-1	.	TGCGCCAGCAGCCAAGTCTGGGCTGTTAGCAATCAGCCCCAGCATTTT	CASSQVWAVSNQPQHF
TRBJ2-3	.	TRBV9	.	TGTGCCAGCAGCCCCCGGGACTCTCGAACAGATACGCAGTATTTT	CASSPRDSRTDTQYF
TRBJ1-6	.	TRBV12-3/TRBV12-4	.	TGTGCCAGCAGTCGGGGACAAAATTCACCCCTCCACTTT	CASSRGQNSPLHF
TRBJ2-6	.	TRBV28	.	TGTGCCAGCAGTTTAACCGGGTATATAGGGGCCAACGTCCTGACTTTC	CASSLTGYIGANVLTF
TRBJ2-2	.	TRBV5-4	.	TGTGCCAGCAGAAATAAACAGGGGAACACCGGGGAGCTGTTTTTT	CASRNKQGNTGELFF
TRBJ2-7	.	TRBV27	TRBD1	TGTGCCAGCAGTCTAGACAGGGGCACCTACGAGCAGTACTTC	CASSLDRGTYEQYF
TRBJ2-6	.	TRBV15	TRBD1	TGTGCCACCAGCAGAATTGGTAGGGGGACAGGGAGGTTCTCTGGGGCCAACGTCCTGACTTTC	CATSRIGRGTGRFSGANVLTF